This passage covers 3 T cell receptor beta chains from one sample sequenced in a study of identical twins. In TCRdb, the 5' RACE reads were re-called with MiXCR into one record per CDR3 protein. This sample has 1.5 million to 2 million distinct CDR3 sequences, with about 30% found just once. Sample: cord blood. The receptor set was obtained from a newborn girl in good health.

The V call is TRBV6-1, the J call TRBJ1-5; 7 bases agree with TRBD1. Germline-derived CDR1 and CDR2 are MNHNS and SASEGT. Trimming took 11 bases from V and 4 from J; bases not matched to a gene: 8. The CDR3 spans 13 residues. This CDR3 reads CAAGTEINQPQHF. DNA for the CDR3: TGTGCCGCCGGGACAGAAATTAATCAGCCCCAGCATTTT.

This clonotype has more than one count but fewer than ten. The V gene is TRBV14, the J gene TRBJ2-4; 7 nucleotides line up with TRBD2. The germline V gene has CDR1 SGHDN and CDR2 FVKESK. J gave up 0 bases and V 4 bases, and 9 bases lay outside the gene matches. The CDR3 contains 17 residues. The CDR3 sequence: CASSPGGTPLAKNIQYF. The CDR3 DNA reads as TGTGCCAGCAGCCCCGGGGGGACCCCCCTAGCCAAAAACATTCAGTACTTC.

This clonotype was observed a handful of times. The chain joins TRBV4-2 to TRBJ2-7; TRBD2 is a possible D gene (5 bases). Between the trimmed V and J ends, which lost 0 bases and 0 bases, there was a span of 18 bases. CDR3 length: 18 residues. CDR1 is LGHNA, CDR2 YNFKEQ, per germline. For the CDR3, the DNA is TGTGCCAGCAGCCAAGATTGGAGAGACTACAACCTCTCCTACGAGCAGTACTTC. Amino acids: CASSQDWRDYNLSYEQYF.